This T cell receptor beta chain is from a study of siplizumab effects on memory and regulatory T cells. Overall study findings and caveats: Sequences below about 10^-5 frequency were poorly captured, and few alloreactive clones mapped to unstimulated subsets. Roughly 80-96% of proliferating CD4+ or CD8+ clones defied assignment to a naive or memory phenotype. It seemed that naive T cells were more diverse than memory cells and were major contributors to the alloresponse.

TCRdb's table, derived via immunoSEQ multiplex PCR, lists solely in-frame clones and lacks some. The data show around 100,000 clones, 94% seen once. Comment on this clone: Its specificity is not known.

The receptor comes from a human donor in good health. What was sequenced was non-Treg CD4+ T cells sorted from blood.

This CDR3 is CSARDGREQYF. Written as DNA, the CDR3 is TGCAGTGCTAGAGACGGCCGGGAGCAGTACTTC. The chain has TRBV20-1 and TRBJ2-7, with D unresolved. The V end lost 0 bases, the J end lost 7 bases, and 7 bases lay between the germline ends. Germline V gives CDR1 DFQATT, CDR2 SNEGSKA (reference sequence). The CDR3 length is 11 residues.